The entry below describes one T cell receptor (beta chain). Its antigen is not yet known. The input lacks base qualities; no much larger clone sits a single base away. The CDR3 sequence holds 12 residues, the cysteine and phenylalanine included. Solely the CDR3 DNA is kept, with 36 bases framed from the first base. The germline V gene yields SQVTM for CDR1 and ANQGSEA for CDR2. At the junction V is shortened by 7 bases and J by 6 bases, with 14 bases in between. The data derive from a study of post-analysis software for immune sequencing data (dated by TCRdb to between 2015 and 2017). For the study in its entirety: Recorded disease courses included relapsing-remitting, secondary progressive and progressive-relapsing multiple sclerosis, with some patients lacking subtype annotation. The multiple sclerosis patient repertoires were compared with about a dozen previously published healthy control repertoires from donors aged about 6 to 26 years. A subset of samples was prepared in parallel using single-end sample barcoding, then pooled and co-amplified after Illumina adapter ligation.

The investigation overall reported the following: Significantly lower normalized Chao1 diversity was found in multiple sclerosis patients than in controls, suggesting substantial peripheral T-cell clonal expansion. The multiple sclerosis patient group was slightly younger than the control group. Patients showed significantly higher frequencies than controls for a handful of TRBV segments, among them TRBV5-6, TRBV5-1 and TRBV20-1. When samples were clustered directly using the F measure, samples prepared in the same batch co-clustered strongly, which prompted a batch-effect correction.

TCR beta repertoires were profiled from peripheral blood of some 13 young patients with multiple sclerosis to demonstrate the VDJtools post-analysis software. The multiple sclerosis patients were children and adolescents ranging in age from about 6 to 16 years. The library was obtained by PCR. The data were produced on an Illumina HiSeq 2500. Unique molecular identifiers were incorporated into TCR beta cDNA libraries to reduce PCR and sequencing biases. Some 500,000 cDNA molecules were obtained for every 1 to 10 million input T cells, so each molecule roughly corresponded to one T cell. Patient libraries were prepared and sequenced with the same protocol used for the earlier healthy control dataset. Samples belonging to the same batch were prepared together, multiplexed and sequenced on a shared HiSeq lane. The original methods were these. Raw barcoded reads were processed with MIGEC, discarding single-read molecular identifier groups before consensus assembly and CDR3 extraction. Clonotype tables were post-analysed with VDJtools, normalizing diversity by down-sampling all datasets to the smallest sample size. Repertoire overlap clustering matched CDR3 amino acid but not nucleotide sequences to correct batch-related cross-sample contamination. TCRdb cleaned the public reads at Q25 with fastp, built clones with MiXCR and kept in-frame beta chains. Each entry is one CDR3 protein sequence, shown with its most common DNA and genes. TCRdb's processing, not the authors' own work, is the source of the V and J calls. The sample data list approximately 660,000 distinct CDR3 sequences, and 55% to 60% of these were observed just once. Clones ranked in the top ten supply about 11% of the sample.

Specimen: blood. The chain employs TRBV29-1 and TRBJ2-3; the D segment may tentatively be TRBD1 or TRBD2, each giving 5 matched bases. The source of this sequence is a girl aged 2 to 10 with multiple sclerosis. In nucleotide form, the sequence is TGCAGCGGCGCATTGGGGGAGGATACGCAGTATTTT. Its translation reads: CSGALGEDTQYF.